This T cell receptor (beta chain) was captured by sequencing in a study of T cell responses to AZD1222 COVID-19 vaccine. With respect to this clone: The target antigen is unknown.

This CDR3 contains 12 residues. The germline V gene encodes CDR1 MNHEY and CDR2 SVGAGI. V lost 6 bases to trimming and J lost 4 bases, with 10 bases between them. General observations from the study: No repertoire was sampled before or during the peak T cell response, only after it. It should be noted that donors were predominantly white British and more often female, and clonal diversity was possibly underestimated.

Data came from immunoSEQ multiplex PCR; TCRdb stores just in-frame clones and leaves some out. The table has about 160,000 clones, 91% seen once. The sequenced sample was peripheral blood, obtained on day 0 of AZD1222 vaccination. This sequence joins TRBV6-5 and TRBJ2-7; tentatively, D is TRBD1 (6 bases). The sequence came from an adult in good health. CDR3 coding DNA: TGTGCCAGCAGCGCGGACAGTTACGAGCAGTACTTC. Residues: CASSADSYEQYF.